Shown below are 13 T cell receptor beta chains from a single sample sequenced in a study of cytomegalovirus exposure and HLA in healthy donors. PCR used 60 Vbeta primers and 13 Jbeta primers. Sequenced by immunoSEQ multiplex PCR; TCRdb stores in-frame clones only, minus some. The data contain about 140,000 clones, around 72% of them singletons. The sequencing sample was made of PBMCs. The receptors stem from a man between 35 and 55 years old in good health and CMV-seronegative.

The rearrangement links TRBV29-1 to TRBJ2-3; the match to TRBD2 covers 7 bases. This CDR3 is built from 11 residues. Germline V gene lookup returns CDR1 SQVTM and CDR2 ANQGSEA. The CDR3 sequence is CVQRDTDTQYF. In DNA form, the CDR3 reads TGCGTCCAGCGGGACACAGATACGCAGTATTTT.

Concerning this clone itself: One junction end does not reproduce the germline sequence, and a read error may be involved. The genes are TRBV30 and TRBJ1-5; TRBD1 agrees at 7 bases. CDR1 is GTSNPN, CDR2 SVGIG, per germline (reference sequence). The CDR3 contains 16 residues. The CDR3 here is CAWSVGGRGLRQPQNF. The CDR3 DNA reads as TGTGCCTGGAGTGTAGGGGGCAGGGGTTTACGTCAGCCCCAGAATTTT.

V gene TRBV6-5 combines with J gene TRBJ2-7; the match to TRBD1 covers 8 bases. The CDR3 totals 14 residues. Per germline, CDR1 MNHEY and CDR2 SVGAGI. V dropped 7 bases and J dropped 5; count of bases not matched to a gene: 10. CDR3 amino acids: CASTRRQGSHEQYF. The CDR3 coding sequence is TGTGCCAGCACCAGGCGACAGGGGAGCCACGAGCAGTACTTC.

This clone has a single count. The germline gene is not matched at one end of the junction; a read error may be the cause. CDR3 in amino acids: CASSQFHDSLNQDYGYPF. The DNA for the CDR3 is TGCGCCAGCAGCCAATTCCACGACAGCCTTAATCAGGACTATGGCTACCCCTTC. The chain has TRBV4-1 and TRBJ1-2, with D possibly matching TRBD1 (5 bases). This CDR3 region has 18 residues. Germline V gives CDR1 MGHRA, CDR2 YSYEKL.

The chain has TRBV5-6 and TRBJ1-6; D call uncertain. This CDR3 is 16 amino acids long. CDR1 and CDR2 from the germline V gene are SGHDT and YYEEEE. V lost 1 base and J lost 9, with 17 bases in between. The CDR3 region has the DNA TGTGCCAGCAGCTTGTATATGATGGCAGGTGGTTCACCCCTCCACTTT. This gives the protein CASSLYMMAGGSPLHF.

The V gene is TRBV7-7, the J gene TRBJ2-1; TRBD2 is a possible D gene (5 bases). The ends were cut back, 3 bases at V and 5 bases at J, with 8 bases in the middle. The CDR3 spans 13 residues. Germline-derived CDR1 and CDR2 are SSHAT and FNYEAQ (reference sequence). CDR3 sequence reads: CASSFSGNNEQFF. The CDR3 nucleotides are TGTGCCAGCAGCTTTTCCGGGAACAATGAGCAGTTCTTC.

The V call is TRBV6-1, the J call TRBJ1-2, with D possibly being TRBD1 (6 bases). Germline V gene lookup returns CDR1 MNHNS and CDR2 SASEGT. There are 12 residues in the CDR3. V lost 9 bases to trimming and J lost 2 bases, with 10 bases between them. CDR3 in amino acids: CASLTGNYGYTF. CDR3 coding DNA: TGTGCCAGTTTGACAGGCAACTATGGCTACACCTTC.

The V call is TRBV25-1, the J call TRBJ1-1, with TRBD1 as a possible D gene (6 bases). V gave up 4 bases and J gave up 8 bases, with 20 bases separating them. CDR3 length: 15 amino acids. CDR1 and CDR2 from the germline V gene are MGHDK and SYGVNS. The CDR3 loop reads CASSADRDTILEAFF. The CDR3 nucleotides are TGTGCCAGCAGTGCGGACCGGGACACAATATTAGAAGCTTTCTTT.

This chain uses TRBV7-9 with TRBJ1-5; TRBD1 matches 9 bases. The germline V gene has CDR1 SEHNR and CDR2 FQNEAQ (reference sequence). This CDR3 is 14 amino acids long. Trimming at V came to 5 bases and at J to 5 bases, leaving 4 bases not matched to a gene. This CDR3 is CASSGQGWDQPQHF. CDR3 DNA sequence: TGTGCCAGCAGCGGACAGGGGTGGGATCAGCCCCAGCATTTT.

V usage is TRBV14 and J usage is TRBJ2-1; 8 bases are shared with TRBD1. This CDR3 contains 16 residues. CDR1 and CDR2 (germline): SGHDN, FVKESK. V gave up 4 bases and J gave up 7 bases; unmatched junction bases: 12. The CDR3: CASSREAGQGRNEQFF. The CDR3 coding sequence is TGTGCCAGCAGCCGAGAAGCCGGACAGGGAAGGAATGAGCAGTTCTTC.

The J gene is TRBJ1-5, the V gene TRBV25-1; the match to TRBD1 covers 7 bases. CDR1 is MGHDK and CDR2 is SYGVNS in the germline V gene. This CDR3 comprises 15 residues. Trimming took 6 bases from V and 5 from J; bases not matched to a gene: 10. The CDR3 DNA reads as TGTGCCAGCAGATCAAACAGGGGCGAATATCAGCCCCAGCATTTT. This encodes CASRSNRGEYQPQHF.

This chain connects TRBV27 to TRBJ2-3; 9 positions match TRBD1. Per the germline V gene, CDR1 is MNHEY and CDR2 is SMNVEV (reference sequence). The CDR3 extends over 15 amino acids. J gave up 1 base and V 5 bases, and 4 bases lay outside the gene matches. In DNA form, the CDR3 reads TGTGCCAGCAGTCCGGGACAGGGACGCACAGATACGCAGTATTTT. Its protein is CASSPGQGRTDTQYF.

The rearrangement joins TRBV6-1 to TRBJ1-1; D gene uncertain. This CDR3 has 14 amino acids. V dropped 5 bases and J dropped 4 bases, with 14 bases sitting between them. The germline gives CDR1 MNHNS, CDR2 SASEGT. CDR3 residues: CASSTEWRGTEAFF. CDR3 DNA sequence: TGTGCCAGCAGTACCGAGTGGAGAGGCACTGAAGCTTTCTTT.